The source of this T cell receptor beta chain is a study of blood T cell repertoires in COVID-19. As for the study in general: Acute and convalescent COVID-19 samples came from the United States, Italy and Spain.

Original data processing: Estimation of nucleated cell counts relied on the amplification of reference gene primers. TCRdb keeps only in-frame clones here, not all; method: immunoSEQ multiplex PCR. The DNA gave D and trimming, while V, J and clone size come from that table. The sample gives 300,000 to 500,000 clones, around 87% of which show up once; around 0.97% is in the top ten. The study recruited people aged roughly 18 to 95 years across more than 20 US areas. Cohort allocation depended upon clinical history that participants reported. There are 13 residues in the CDR3. The V and J ends lost 1 base and 6 bases respectively, with 13 bases between them. In germline, CDR1 is GTSNPN, CDR2 SVGIG (reference sequence).

This clonotype was sampled from a woman in her 30s with acute COVID-19. J is TRBJ2-7 and V is TRBV30; maybe TRBD1 (6 bases). Sequencing input: PBMCs or T cells enriched from blood (not recorded which). CDR3 DNA sequence: TGTGCCTGGAGTGACAGGGCTGGATCCGAGCAGTACTTC. The encoded protein is CAWSDRAGSEQYF.